The T cell receptor (beta chain) under discussion was sequenced for a study of shared clonotypes between healthy human individuals (TCRdb year 2020). Context from the whole study: Three men and a couple of women, aged 18 to 49 years, made up the cohort. Each donor's leukapheresis produced roughly between about 0.85 and 10 billion PBMCs. To increase sequencing depth and limit assay-specific biases, different laboratories used diverse techniques to prepare libraries and sequence TCR repertoires. To estimate repertoire size and how much clonotype sharing occurs between individuals, the study deeply sequenced the blood TCR repertoires of about five healthy adults.

Healthy HIV-negative adults with no recently reported acute infections or vaccinations were included as donors. Every donor was a Caucasian adult residing in Nashville, Tennessee, USA. For unsorted samples, some 100 million PBMCs were counted, and genomic DNA was extracted using the QIAamp DNA Blood Mini kit. Blood was collected by leukapheresis, and PBMCs were isolated by Ficoll-Histopaque density gradient centrifugation and then cryopreserved in liquid nitrogen vapor phase. Using the deep immunoSEQ assay, TCR CDR3 regions were amplified from genomic DNA by multiplex PCR. Extracted genomic DNA from each cell subset was spread evenly across all wells of several immunoSEQ 96-well plates, with each plate serving as a replicate. For unsorted PBMC, each replicate PCR was loaded with roughly 330 ng genomic DNA, equivalent to about 33,000 T cell genomes. Unsorted PBMC genomic DNA was sequenced across ten immunoSEQ deep assay plates. Purified libraries were quantified with a Qubit 3.0 fluorometer, sized on a Bioanalyzer 2100, and re-quantified with the KAPA Library Quantification kit. A separate single-read 150-cycle Illumina NextSeq 550 flow cell was used to sequence each immunoSEQ 96-well plate. Turning to the authors' computational methods: Because the immunoSEQ output held only junctional sequences and lacked quality scores, the filtering could not match the filtering applied to full-length reads. To assign V/J genes and CDR3, sequences were annotated against IMGT germline references using PyIR, a Python wrapper for IgBLAST v1.9. Any read was removed if the V/J assignment was weak (E-value above 1e-6), the CDR3 was missing, or the read contained stop codons, out-of-frame junctions, or ambiguous translated residues. A V3J clonotype was defined by an identical inferred V gene, J gene, and CDR3 amino acid sequence. Percentage overlap between repertoires was calculated by dividing the number of shared unique clonotypes by the size of the smaller repertoire. Repertoire richness was assessed with RTK rarefaction, the Chao1 estimator, and Recon v2.1 estimates of unobserved clonotypes. TCRdb holds this immuneACCESS table with in-frame rearrangements only. Some clones are missing; in checked studies, unresolved V genes explain under half, and the rest has no known cause. The DNA was the basis for D and trimming; V, J and clone size are from that table. This sample comprises hundreds of thousands of clones, around 76% of them detected only once. The leading ten clones occupy 12% of the sample.

Overall results and qualifications from the work: Only blood was sampled, and tissue TCR repertoires likely differ from those in blood. The genetic and exposure-history diversity represented was limited by the small number of donors. Pairwise subsampling led to the expectation that sequencing depth would affect the degree of clonotype sharing among donors.

Points on this clone: What antigen it recognizes has not been identified. There are no base qualities to consult, and no much larger clone falls within one base.

This TCR was recovered from a woman in her 40s in good health. Some clones in this sample may be carry-over from other donors' samples. The sample was PBMCs.

The CDR3 reads CAWSERETQYF. At the DNA level, the sequence is TGTGCCTGGAGTGAAAGGGAGACCCAGTACTTC. This chain joins TRBV30 to TRBJ2-5, with no D gene named confidently. Including the terminal cysteine and phenylalanine, the CDR3 comprises 11 residues. CDR3 DNA only is kept here, 33 bases in frame from base 1. V lost 1 base and J lost 5 bases; the stretch between them is 5 bases long. As encoded in the germline V gene (reference sequence), CDR1 is GTSNPN while CDR2 is SVGIG. The CDR3, completed at both ends by the reference TRBV30 and TRBJ2-5 genes, gives the full variable domain SQTIHQWPATLVQPVGSPLSLECTVEGTSNPNLYWYRQAAGRGLQLLFYSVGIGQISSEVPQNLSASRPQDRQFILSSKKLLLSDSGFYLCAWSERETQYFGPGTRLLVL.